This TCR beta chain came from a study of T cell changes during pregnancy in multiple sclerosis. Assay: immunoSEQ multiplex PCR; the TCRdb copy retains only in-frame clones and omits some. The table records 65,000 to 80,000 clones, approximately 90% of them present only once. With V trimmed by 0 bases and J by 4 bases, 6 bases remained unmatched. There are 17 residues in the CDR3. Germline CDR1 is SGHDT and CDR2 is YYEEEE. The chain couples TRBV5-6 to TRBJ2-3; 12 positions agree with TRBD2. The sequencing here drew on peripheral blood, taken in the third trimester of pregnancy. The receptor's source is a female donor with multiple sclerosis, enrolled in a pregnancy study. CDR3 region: CASSLAVSSGGADTQYF. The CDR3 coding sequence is TGTGCCAGCAGCTTGGCCGTGTCTAGCGGGGGGGCAGATACGCAGTATTTT.